The rows below give T cell receptor beta chains drawn from one sample of a study of T cell changes during pregnancy in multiple sclerosis. Clones were sequenced by immunoSEQ multiplex PCR, and TCRdb holds only the in-frame ones, with some missing. The sample shows fewer than 50,000 clones, approximately 91% of them seen only once. Material: CD8+ T cells from peripheral blood mononuclear cells, obtained after pregnancy. The receptors were gathered from a female donor with multiple sclerosis, enrolled in a pregnancy study. Both conserved end residues are part of each CDR3. Fields, in order: D gene, V gene, clone size, J gene, CDR3 DNA, CDR3 protein. The D gene is left open where the match is weak. Only part of the rows carry a size: once, few, many, or a class if the clone is expanded.

NA,TRBV5-4,NA,TRBJ2-2,TGTGCCAGCATCCTGCCGGGTGGGGAGCTGTTTTTT,CASILPGGELFF
TRBD1,TRBV27,NA,TRBJ1-5,TGTGCCAGCAGTTTCGGGACAGGGGGAGGTCAGCCCCAGCATTTT,CASSFGTGGGQPQHF
NA,TRBV6-6,NA,TRBJ2-2,TGTGCCTCCCGGGCCGGGGAGCTGTTTTTT,CASRAGELFF
TRBD2,TRBV15,NA,TRBJ2-3,TGTGCCACCAGCAGAGATCCCCCTAGCGGGGAGGCAGATACGCAGTATTTT,CATSRDPPSGEADTQYF
TRBD1,TRBV5-6,NA,TRBJ2-7,TGTGCCAGCAGCTGGTCGGGACAGGGCATCGTCTACGAGCAGTACTTC,CASSWSGQGIVYEQYF
NA,TRBV5-1,NA,TRBJ1-1,TGCGCCAGCAGCTTGTCGGTGAACACTGAAGCTTTCTTT,CASSLSVNTEAFF
NA,TRBV9,NA,TRBJ2-3,TGTGCCAGCAGCGTAGGCGGTAGCATAGATACGCAGTATTTT,CASSVGGSIDTQYF
TRBD1,TRBV7-6,few,TRBJ2-5,TGTGCCAGCAGCCTGCGACAGGGGGCGATATCCCAAGAGACCCAGTACTTC,CASSLRQGAISQETQYF
NA,TRBV18,NA,TRBJ1-4,TGTGCCAGCTCACCGCAAGACGGGGAAGGGGAAAAACTGTTTTTT,CASSPQDGEGEKLFF
TRBD2,TRBV14,NA,TRBJ2-3,TGTGCCAGCAGCCTCCACCCAGCGGGGGGAAAAACAGATACGCAGTATTTT,CASSLHPAGGKTDTQYF
TRBD2,TRBV7-9,NA,TRBJ2-2,TGTGCCAGCAGCTTTCTAGCGGGGAGCGGGGAGCTGTTTTTT,CASSFLAGSGELFF
TRBD1,TRBV9,NA,TRBJ1-1,TGTGCCAGCAGCCCCAGACAGGGTAGTGAAGCTTTCTTT,CASSPRQGSEAFF
NA,TRBV6-6,once,TRBJ1-2,TGTGCCAGCATTCCAGGGCTACCCAACTATGGCTACACCTTC,CASIPGLPNYGYTF
NA,TRBV4-1,NA,TRBJ2-5,TGCGCCAGCAGCCAAGAACCCGGGACTGAGACCCAGTACTTC,CASSQEPGTETQYF
TRBD1,TRBV4-1,NA,TRBJ2-3,TGCGCCAGCAGCCAACACTGGACAGGGGATACAGATACGCAGTATTTT,CASSQHWTGDTDTQYF
NA,TRBV9,NA,TRBJ1-1,TGTGCCAGCAGCGTAGTAGGTGGGCCCCCTGAGGGACTTGAAGCTTTCTTT,CASSVVGGPPEGLEAFF
NA,TRBV13,NA,TRBJ1-1,TGTGCCAGCCTCGGGCGGGGGAACACTGAAGCTTTCTTT,CASLGRGNTEAFF
TRBD2,TRBV9,NA,TRBJ2-1,TGTGCCAGCAGCGTAGACGGGGGGGCCGGTGAGCAGTTCTTC,CASSVDGGAGEQFF
NA,TRBV29-1,once,TRBJ1-2,TGCAGCGTTGAATCAGGGATTTATGGCTACACCTTC,CSVESGIYGYTF
NA,TRBV5-6,NA,TRBJ2-1,TGTGCCAGCAGCAGAGGAGTACAGCAGTTCTTC,CASSRGVQQFF
NA,TRBV9,NA,TRBJ1-2,TGTGCCAGCAGCACCCGACAGGACGATAACTATGGCTACACCTTC,CASSTRQDDNYGYTF
TRBD2,TRBV29-1,NA,TRBJ2-3,TGCAGCGTTGAGGGGACTAGCGGGGGGGCGGGAGATACGCAGTATTTT,CSVEGTSGGAGDTQYF
TRBD1,TRBV28,NA,TRBJ1-4,TGTGCCAGCAGTCTTGCTGCAGGGGGCGCGGAGGAAAAACTGTTTTTT,CASSLAAGGAEEKLFF
NA,TRBV7-3,once,TRBJ2-3,TGTGCCAGCAGCCAAGACAGGCGCTACACAGATACGCAGTATTTT,CASSQDRRYTDTQYF
NA,TRBV7-9,NA,TRBJ2-7,TGTGCCAGCAGCTTAGGTCCAGGGCACTCCTACGAGCAGTACTTC,CASSLGPGHSYEQYF
NA,TRBV5-5,NA,TRBJ1-6,TGTGCCAGCAGCTTGGAGTATAGCTATAATTCACCCCTCCACTTT,CASSLEYSYNSPLHF
TRBD2,TRBV4-2,NA,TRBJ2-1,TGTGCCAGCAGCCAAGATGCGGGGGGAGGCTACAATGAGCAGTTCTTC,CASSQDAGGGYNEQFF
TRBD2,TRBV7-2,NA,TRBJ2-3,TGTGCCAGCAGTGTAGTAGCGGGATACACAGATACGCAGTATTTT,CASSVVAGYTDTQYF
TRBD1,TRBV25-1,NA,TRBJ1-2,TGTGCCAGCAGTGAATGGACAGGGACGGGCTACACCTTC,CASSEWTGTGYTF
TRBD1,TRBV6-1,NA,TRBJ2-7,TGTGCCACCGAGGGACAGGGTCTCGACGAGCAGTACTTC,CATEGQGLDEQYF
TRBD1,TRBV2,NA,TRBJ1-1,TGTGCCAGCAGGGAGGACAGGGGAGGTAACACTGAAGCTTTCTTT,CASREDRGGNTEAFF
NA,TRBV15,NA,TRBJ1-5,TGTGCCACCAGCAGAGATGTCACAGCTCAGCCCCAGCATTTT,CATSRDVTAQPQHF
TRBD1,TRBV5-6,NA,TRBJ2-7,TGTGCCAGCAGCTTGATGGGACAGGCTTTTACTCCCTACGAGCAGTACTTC,CASSLMGQAFTPYEQYF
NA,TRBV5-5,NA,TRBJ1-1,TGTGCCAGCAGCTCGATGGGTTTGGGGCCGGTTACTGAAGCTTTCTTT,CASSSMGLGPVTEAFF
NA,TRBV4-1,once,TRBJ2-1,TGCGCCAGCGTGAGCGAATACAATGAGCAGTTCTTC,CASVSEYNEQFF
NA,TRBV27,NA,TRBJ2-2,TGTGCCAGCAGTTTGGTTCAGGGCACCGGGGAGCTGTTTTTT,CASSLVQGTGELFF
TRBD1,TRBV4-2,NA,TRBJ2-7,TGTGCCAGCAGCCAAGAGGGACAGGCTCCCTACGAGCAGTACTTC,CASSQEGQAPYEQYF
TRBD1,TRBV6-1,NA,TRBJ2-7,TGTGCCAGCAGTGAAGCGACAGGGGGAGGATACGAGCAGTACTTC,CASSEATGGGYEQYF
NA,TRBV4-1,NA,TRBJ2-1,TGCGCCAGCAGCCAAGTACTAGTCCTACCCCAAGACTCTCAGTTCTTC,CASSQVLVLPQDSQFF
NA,TRBV4-1,NA,TRBJ1-5,TGCGCCAGCAGCCAAGTGGCCAGTCGGGGGCAGCCCCAGCATTTT,CASSQVASRGQPQHF
NA,TRBV13,NA,TRBJ2-7,TGTGCCAGCAGCTTACGGACAGACGAGCAGTACTTC,CASSLRTDEQYF
TRBD2,TRBV6-4,NA,TRBJ2-3,TGTGCCAGCAGTCCCTCGATCGCGGGGGGGCTAACAGATACGCAGTATTTT,CASSPSIAGGLTDTQYF
NA,TRBV6-6,NA,TRBJ2-7,TGTGCCAGCAGTTACTCTTACTACGAGCAGTACTTC,CASSYSYYEQYF
NA,TRBV28,NA,TRBJ1-5,TGTGCCAGCAGTTCCGGCGACAGGCATCAGCCCCAGCATTTT,CASSSGDRHQPQHF
NA,TRBV7-8,NA,TRBJ1-5,TGTGCCAGCAGCTTAGCCCTCTTGGGCAGTAATGGTAATCAGCCCCAGCATTTT,CASSLALLGSNGNQPQHF